Listed here are 10 T cell receptor beta chains from one sample, sequenced in a study of patients and donors after allogeneic stem cell transplantation. TCRdb re-derived calls from the RT-PCR reads in MiXCR, one entry per CDR3 protein. The repertoire holds over 400,000 distinct CDR3 sequences, with roughly 16% as singletons. Specimen: blood, either unsorted or a sorted T cell fraction (not recorded which). Receptors were obtained from a human donor who was either an allogeneic HSCT recipient or a stem cell or donor lymphocyte infusion donor (not recorded which). It is not recorded whose cells these are; they may come from a transplant donor.

In its sample, this clonotype was seen a few times. The J gene is TRBJ2-1, the V gene TRBV3-1; 15 bases align to TRBD2. This CDR3 region has 19 residues. Germline CDR1 and CDR2: LGHDT and YNNKEL (reference sequence). J lost 4 bases, V lost 3 bases, and 10 bases had no gene match. The CDR3 here is CASSHVRTSGRGIYNEQFF. The DNA of the CDR3 is TGTGCCAGCAGCCATGTACGGACTAGCGGGAGGGGCATATACAATGAGCAGTTCTTC.

This clonotype was seen at least ten times. The CDR3 region has the DNA TGTGCCAGCAGCCCCACTAGCCTCGGGGAGCTGTTTTTT. The encoded protein is CASSPTSLGELFF. The chain combines TRBV7-3 with TRBJ2-2; D possibly corresponds to TRBD2 (6 bases). The CDR3 runs 13 residues. Germline V gene lookup returns CDR1 SGHTA and CDR2 FQGTGA. V was clipped by 5 bases and J by 7 bases, with 11 bases between them.

This clonotype has a handful of counts. This sequence joins TRBV6-1 and TRBJ1-5; TRBD1 matches 7 bases. In germline, CDR1 is MNHNS, CDR2 SASEGT. Losses at the gene ends were 10 bases for V and 11 bases for J; bases not matched to a gene: 11. The CDR3 spans 12 residues. The CDR3, as DNA: TGTGCCACTAGACAGGGAGGAATGGCCCAGCATTTT. Encoded protein: CATRQGGMAQHF.

This clonotype was observed a handful of times. The chain carries TRBV11-1 and TRBJ1-3; TRBD1 aligns across 7 bases. The germline V gene encodes CDR1 SGHAT and CDR2 FQDESV (reference sequence). The CDR3 is 18 amino acids. V lost 2 bases and J lost 1; bases outside the gene matches: 11. The CDR3: CASSLPQDNRGSGNTIYF. The CDR3 DNA sequence: TGTGCCAGCAGCTTACCGCAAGATAACAGGGGATCTGGAAACACCATATATTTT. The full variable domain, rest sourced from reference TRBV11-1 and TRBJ1-3, is EAEVAQSPRYKITEKSQAVAFWCDPISGHATLYWYRQILGQGPELLVQFQDESVVDDSQLPKDRFSAERLKGVDSTLKIQPAELGDSAMYLCASSLPQDNRGSGNTIYFGEGSWLTVV.

The rearrangement joins TRBV27 to TRBJ1-5, with a possible D match to TRBD1 (5 bases). Germline V CDR1 and CDR2: MNHEY, SMNVEV (reference sequence). This CDR3 region has 13 residues. V shed 4 bases and J shed 6 bases, with 10 bases lying between them. This chain's CDR3 is CASSSGLSQPQHF. CDR3 bases: TGTGCCAGCAGTTCAGGGCTCAGTCAGCCCCAGCATTTT.

The J gene is TRBJ2-2, the V gene TRBV29-1; 7 bases agree with TRBD1. The V gene's germline CDR1 is SQVTM and CDR2 ANQGSEA. CDR3 length: 14 residues. J was trimmed by 8 bases and V by 3 bases; bases with no gene match: 9. For the CDR3, the DNA is TGCAGCGTTGAGGAGACAGGGCTTGGGGGGGAGCTGTTTTTT. As protein: CSVEETGLGGELFF.

This clonotype was seen only a few times. The DNA of the CDR3 is TGCAGTGCGCAAGAGGGACAGCTCCTTTACAATGAGCAGTTCTTC. This encodes CSAQEGQLLYNEQFF. The rearrangement joins TRBV20-1 to TRBJ2-1; 7 bases match TRBD1. The germline V gene encodes CDR1 DFQATT and CDR2 SNEGSKA (reference sequence). The CDR3 totals 15 residues. V shed 6 bases, J shed 4 bases, and the junction held 12 bases outside the gene matches.

This clonotype was observed a handful of times. V is TRBV12-3 or TRBV12-4 and J is TRBJ2-7; TRBD1 agrees at 7 bases. This CDR3 contains 15 residues. The junction had 7 bases not matched to a gene; V was cut back by 3 bases and J by 2 bases. The CDR3 loop is CASSFGDRAPYEQYF. Written as DNA, the CDR3 is TGTGCCAGCAGTTTTGGCGACAGGGCTCCCTACGAGCAGTACTTC.

This clonotype has more than one count but fewer than ten. CDR3 bases: TGTGCCAGCAGCGAGCCTAGCGGGGGGGGATTCGGGGAGCTGTTTTTT. As protein: CASSEPSGGGFGELFF. The chain is built from TRBV7-2 and TRBJ2-2, with 12 bases aligning to TRBD2. V shed 5 bases and J 7 bases; nucleotides not matched to a gene: 8. The germline V gene has CDR1 SGHTA and CDR2 FQGNSA. This CDR3 is built from 16 residues.

There are a few counts of this clonotype. This chain links TRBV6-1 with TRBJ2-7, with D unresolved. Trimming cost V 10 bases and J 2 bases, with 18 bases left between them. The CDR3 runs 14 residues. Germline V lookup: CDR1 MNHNS, CDR2 SASEGT. CDR3 nucleotide sequence: TGTGCCATCAAGGCCCGAAGAGACACCTACGAGCAGTACTTC. Translated, it gives CAIKARRDTYEQYF.